What follows is one T cell receptor (beta chain) and its context. Generated by immunoSEQ multiplex PCR, the TCRdb table keeps only in-frame clones and is missing some. This repertoire shows tens of thousands of clones, about 90% found once; its top ten account for under 6%. This record comes from a study of blood T cell repertoires in COVID-19. Whole-study context: PBMCs, B-cell-depleted T cells, or T cells were the source of the cDNA or gDNA that made up the material.

Germline V gene lookup returns CDR1 LNHDA and CDR2 SQIVND (reference sequence). The trim removed 8 bases at V and 9 bases at J, leaving 12 bases unmatched. This CDR3 comprises 13 residues. The TCR sequence derives from a human donor in a cohort sampled during active COVID-19. The sequenced sample was peripheral blood. The rearrangement uses TRBV19 and TRBJ2-5, with 7 bases aligning to TRBD1. CDR3 coding DNA: TGTGCCAGTTCTGAGGGGGCGGTCGAGGCCCAGTACTTC. This gives the protein CASSEGAVEAQYF. The entire variable domain, with the rest obtained from reference TRBV19 and TRBJ2-5, is as follows: DGGITQSPKYLFRKEGQNVTLSCEQNLNHDAMYWYRQDPGQGLRLIYYSQIVNDFQKGDIAEGYSVSREKKESFPLTVTSAQKNPTAFYLCASSEGAVEAQYFGPGTRLLVL.